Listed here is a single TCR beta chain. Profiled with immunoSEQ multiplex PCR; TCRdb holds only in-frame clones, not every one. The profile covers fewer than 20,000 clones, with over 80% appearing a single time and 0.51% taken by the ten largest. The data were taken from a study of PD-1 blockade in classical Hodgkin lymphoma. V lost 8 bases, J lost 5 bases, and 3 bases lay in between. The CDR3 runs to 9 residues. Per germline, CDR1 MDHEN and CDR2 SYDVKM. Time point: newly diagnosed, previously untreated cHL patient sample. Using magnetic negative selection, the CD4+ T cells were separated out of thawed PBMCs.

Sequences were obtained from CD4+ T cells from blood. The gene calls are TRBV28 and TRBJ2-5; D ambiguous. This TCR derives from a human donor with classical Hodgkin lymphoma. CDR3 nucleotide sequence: TGTGCCAGCGGGGAGACCCAGTACTTC. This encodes CASGETQYF.